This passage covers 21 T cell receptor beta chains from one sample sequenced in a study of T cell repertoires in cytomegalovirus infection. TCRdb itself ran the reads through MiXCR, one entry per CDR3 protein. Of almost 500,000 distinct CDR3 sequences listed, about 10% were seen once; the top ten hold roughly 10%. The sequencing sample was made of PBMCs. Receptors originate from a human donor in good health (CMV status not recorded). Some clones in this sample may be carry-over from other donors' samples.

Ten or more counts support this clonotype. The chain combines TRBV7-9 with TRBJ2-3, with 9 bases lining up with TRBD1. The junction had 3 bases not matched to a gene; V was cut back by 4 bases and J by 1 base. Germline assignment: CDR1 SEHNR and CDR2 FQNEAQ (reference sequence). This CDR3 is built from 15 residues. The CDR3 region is CASSSYRGRTDTQYF. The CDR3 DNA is TGTGCCAGCAGCTCGTACAGGGGGCGCACAGATACGCAGTATTTT. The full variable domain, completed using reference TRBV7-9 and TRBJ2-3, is DTGVSQNPRHKITKRGQNVTFRCDPISEHNRLYWYRQTLGQGPEFLTYFQNEAQLEKSRLLSDRFSAERPKGSFSTLEIQRTEQGDSAMYLCASSSYRGRTDTQYFGPGTRLTVL.

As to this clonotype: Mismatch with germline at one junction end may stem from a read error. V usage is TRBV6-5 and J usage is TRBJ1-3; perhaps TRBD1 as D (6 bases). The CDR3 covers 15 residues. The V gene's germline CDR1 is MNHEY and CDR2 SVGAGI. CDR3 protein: CAGSSDHGGGNTIYF. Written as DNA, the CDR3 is TGTGCCGGCAGCTCGGACCATGGGGGCGGAAACACCATATATTTT.

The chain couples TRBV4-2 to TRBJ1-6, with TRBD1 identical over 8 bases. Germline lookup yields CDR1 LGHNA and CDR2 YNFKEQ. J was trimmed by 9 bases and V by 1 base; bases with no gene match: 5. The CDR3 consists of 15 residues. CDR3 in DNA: TGTGCCAGCAGCCAAGGTTGGGACAGGCGTTCACCCCTCCACTTT. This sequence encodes CASSQGWDRRSPLHF.

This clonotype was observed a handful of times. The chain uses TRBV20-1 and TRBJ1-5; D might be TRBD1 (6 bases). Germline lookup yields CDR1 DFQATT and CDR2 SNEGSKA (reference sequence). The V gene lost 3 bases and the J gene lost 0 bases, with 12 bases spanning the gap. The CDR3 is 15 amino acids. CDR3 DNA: TGCAGTGCTAGGGACAGTTTTTATAGCAATCAGCCCCAGCATTTT. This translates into CSARDSFYSNQPQHF.

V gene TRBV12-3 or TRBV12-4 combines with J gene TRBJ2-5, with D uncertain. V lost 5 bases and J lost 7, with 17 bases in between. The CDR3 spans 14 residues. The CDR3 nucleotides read TGTGCCAGCAGTAACCCGGGCCTGGAAGTGACCCAGTACTTC. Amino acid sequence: CASSNPGLEVTQYF.

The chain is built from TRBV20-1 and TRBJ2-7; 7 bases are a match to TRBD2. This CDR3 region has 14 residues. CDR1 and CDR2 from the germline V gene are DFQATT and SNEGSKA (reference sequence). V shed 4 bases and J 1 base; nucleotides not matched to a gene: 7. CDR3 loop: CSATRTSRSYEQYF. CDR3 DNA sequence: TGCAGTGCTACCAGGACTAGTCGATCCTACGAGCAGTACTTC.

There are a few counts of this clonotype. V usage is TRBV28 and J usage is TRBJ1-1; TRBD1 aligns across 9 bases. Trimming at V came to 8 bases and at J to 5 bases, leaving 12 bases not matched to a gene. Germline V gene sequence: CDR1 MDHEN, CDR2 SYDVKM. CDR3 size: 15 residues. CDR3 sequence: CASDPTGTGKTEAFF. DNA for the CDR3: TGTGCCAGCGACCCTACCGGGACAGGGAAAACTGAAGCTTTCTTT.

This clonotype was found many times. The CDR3 DNA reads as TGTGCCAGCAGCTTAAACAATCGGAACACTGAAGCTTTCTTT. Protein sequence: CASSLNNRNTEAFF. J is TRBJ1-1 and V is TRBV12-3 or TRBV12-4; unclear D gene. V was trimmed by 6 bases and J by 1 base, leaving 12 bases between them. The CDR3 totals 14 residues.

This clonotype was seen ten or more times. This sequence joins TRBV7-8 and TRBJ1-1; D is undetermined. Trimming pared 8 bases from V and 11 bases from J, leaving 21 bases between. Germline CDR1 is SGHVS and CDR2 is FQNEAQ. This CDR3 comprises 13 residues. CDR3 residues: CASSYTEGGMAFF. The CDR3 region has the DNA TGTGCCAGCTCCTACACCGAGGGAGGGATGGCTTTCTTT. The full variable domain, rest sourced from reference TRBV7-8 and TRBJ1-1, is GAGVSQSPRYKVAKRGQDVALRCDPISGHVSLFWYQQALGQGPEFLTYFQNEAQLDKSGLPSDRFFAERPEGSVSTLKIQRTQQEDSAVYLCASSYTEGGMAFFGQGTRLTVV.

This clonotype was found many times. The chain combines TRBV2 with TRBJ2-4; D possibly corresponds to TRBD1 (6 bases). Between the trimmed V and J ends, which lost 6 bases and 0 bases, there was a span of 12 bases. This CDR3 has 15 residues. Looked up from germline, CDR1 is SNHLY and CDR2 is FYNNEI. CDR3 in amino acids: CASRGTFLAKNIQYF. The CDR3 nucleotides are TGTGCCAGCAGAGGGACATTCCTAGCCAAAAACATTCAGTACTTC. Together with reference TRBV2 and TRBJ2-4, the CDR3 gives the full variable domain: EPEVTQTPSHQVTQMGQEVILRCVPISNHLYFYWYRQILGQKVEFLVSFYNNEISEKSEIFDDQFSVERPDGSNFTLKIRSTKLEDSAMYFCASRGTFLAKNIQYFGAGTRLSVL.

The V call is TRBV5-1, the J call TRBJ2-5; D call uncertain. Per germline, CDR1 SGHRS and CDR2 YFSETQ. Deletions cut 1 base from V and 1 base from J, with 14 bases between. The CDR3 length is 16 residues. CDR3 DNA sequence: TGCGCCAGCAGCTTGCGGCCCTCTGACCGCCAAGAGACCCAGTACTTC. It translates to CASSLRPSDRQETQYF.

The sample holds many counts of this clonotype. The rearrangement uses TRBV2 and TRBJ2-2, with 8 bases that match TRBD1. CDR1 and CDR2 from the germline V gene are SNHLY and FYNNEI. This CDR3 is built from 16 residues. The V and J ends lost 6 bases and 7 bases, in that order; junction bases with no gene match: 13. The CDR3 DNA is TGTGCCAGCAGCGCCGAAAGGACAGGGATTGGCGGGGAGCTGTTTTTT. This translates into CASSAERTGIGGELFF.

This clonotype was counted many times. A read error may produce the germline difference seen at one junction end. Here the CDR3 reads CSVWTGALFF. As DNA, the CDR3 is TGCAGCGTTTGGACAGGGGCGCTGTTTTTT. V usage is TRBV29-1 and J usage is TRBJ2-2; 9 bases map to TRBD1. The CDR3 has 10 amino acids. Germline lookup yields CDR1 SQVTM and CDR2 ANQGSEA.

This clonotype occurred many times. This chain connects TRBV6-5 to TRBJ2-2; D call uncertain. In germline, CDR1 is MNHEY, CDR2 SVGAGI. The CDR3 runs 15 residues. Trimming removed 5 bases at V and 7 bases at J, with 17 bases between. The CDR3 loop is CASSPLRAGGGELFF. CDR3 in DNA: TGTGCCAGCAGTCCCCTCAGAGCCGGCGGCGGGGAGCTGTTTTTT.

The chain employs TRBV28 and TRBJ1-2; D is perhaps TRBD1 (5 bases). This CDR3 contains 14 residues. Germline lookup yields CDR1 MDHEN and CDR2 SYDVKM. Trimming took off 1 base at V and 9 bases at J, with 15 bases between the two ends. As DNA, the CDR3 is TGTGCCAGCAGTTTATCCTCAGGGACCGATAGCTACACCTTC. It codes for CASSLSSGTDSYTF.

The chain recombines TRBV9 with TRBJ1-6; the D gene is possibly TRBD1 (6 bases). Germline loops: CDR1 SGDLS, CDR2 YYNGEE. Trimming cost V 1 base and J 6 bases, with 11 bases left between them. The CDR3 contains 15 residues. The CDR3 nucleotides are TGTGCCAGCAGCGTACTCGACAGGTTTAATTCACCCCTCCACTTT. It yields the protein CASSVLDRFNSPLHF.

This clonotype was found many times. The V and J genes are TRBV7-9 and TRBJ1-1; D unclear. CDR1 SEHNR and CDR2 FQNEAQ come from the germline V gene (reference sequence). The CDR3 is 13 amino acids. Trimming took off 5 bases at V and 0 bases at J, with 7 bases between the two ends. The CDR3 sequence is CASSEDVNTEAFF. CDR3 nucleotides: TGTGCCAGCAGCGAGGACGTGAACACTGAAGCTTTCTTT.

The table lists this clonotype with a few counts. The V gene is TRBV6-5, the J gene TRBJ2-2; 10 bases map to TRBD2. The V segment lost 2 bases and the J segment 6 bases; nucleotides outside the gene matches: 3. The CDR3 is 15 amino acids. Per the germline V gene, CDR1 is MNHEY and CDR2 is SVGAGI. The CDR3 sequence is CASSYLLAGAGELFF. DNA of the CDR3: TGTGCCAGCAGTTACCTGCTAGCGGGAGCCGGGGAGCTGTTTTTT.

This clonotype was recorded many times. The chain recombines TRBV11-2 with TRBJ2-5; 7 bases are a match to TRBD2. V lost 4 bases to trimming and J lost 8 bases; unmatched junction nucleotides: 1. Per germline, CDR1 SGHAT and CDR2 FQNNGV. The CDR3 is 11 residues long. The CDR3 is CASSSGGTQYF. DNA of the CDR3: TGTGCCAGCAGCTCGGGGGGAACCCAGTACTTC.

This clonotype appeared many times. The CDR3 reads CSVSRDSRITEAFF. The CDR3 region has the DNA TGCAGCGTTTCCCGTGACAGCCGCATCACTGAAGCTTTCTTT. The chain recombines TRBV29-1 with TRBJ1-1; perhaps TRBD1 as D (5 bases). Trimming cost V 5 bases and J 4 bases, with 17 bases left between them. This CDR3 has 14 residues. Germline loops: CDR1 SQVTM, CDR2 ANQGSEA. Supplemented by reference TRBV29-1 and TRBJ1-1, the full variable domain reads SAVISQKPSRDICQRGTSLTIQCQVDSQVTMMFWYRQQPGQSLTLIATANQGSEATYESGFVIDKFPISRPNLTFSTLTVSNMSPEDSSIYLCSVSRDSRITEAFFGQGTRLTVV.

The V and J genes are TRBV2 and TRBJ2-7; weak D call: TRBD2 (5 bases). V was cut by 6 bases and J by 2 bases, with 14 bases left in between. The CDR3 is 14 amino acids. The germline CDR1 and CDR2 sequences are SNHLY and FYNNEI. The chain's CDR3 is CASRRELKPYEQYF. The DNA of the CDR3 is TGTGCCAGCAGAAGGGAGCTTAAACCCTACGAGCAGTACTTC.